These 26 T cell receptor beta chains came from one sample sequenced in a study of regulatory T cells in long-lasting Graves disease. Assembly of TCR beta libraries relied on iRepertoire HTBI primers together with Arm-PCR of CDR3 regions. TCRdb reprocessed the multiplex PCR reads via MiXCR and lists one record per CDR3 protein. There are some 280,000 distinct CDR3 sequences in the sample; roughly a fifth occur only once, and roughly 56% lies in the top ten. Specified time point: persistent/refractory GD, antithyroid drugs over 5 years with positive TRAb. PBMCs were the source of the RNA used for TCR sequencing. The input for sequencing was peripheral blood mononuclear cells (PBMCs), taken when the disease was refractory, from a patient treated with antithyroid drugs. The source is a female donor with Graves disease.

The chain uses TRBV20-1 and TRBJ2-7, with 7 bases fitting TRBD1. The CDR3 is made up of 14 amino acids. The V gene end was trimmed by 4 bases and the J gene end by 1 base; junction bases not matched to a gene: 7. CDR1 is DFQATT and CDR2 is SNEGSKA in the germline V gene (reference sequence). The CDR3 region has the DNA TGCAGTGCTAAGCCGGGACAGCCTTCCTACGAGCAGTACTTC. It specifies CSAKPGQPSYEQYF.

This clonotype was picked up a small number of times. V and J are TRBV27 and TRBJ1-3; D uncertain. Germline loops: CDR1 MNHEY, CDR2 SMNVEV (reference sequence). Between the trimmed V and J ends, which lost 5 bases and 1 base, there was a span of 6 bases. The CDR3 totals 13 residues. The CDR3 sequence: CASSISSGNTIYF. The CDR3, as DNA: TGTGCCAGCAGTATTTCTTCTGGAAACACCATATATTTT.

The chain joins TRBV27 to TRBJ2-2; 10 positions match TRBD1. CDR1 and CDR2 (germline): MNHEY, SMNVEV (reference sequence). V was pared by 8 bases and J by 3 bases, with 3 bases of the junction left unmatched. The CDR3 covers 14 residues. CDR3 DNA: TGTGCCAGCGGGGGGACAGGGGACACCGGGGAGCTGTTTTTT. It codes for CASGGTGDTGELFF.

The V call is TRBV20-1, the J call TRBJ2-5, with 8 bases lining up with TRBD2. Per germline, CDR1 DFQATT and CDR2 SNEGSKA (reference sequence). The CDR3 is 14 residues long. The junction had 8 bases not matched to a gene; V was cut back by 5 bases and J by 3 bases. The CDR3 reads CSAHPAGVKETQYF. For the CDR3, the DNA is TGCAGTGCTCATCCAGCGGGAGTAAAAGAGACCCAGTACTTC.

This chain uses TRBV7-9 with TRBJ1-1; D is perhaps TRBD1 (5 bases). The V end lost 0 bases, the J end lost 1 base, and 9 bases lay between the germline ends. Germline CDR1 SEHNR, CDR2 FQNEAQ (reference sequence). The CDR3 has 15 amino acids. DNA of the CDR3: TGTGCCAGCAGCTTAGCCCAGGGCCGGAACACTGAAGCTTTCTTT. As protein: CASSLAQGRNTEAFF.

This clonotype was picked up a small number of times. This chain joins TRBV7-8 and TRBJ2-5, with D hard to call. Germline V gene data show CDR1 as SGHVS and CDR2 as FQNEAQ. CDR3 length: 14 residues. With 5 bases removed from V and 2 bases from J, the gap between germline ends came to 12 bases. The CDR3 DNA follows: TGTGCCAGCAGCGAGACCTACCTACAAGAGACCCAGTACTTC. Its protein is CASSETYLQETQYF.

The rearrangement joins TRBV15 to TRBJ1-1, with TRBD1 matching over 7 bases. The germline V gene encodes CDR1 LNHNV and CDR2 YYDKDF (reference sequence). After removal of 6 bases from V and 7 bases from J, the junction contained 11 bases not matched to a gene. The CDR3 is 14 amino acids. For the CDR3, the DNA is TGTGCCACCAGAGAGACAGGGTTCGGGCTTGAAGCTTTCTTT. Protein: CATRETGFGLEAFF.

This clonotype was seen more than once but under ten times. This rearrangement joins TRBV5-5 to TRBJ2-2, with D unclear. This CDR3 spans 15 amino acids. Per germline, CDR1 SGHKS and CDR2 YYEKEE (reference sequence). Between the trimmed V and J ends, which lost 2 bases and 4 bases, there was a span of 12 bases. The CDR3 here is CASSFGVSGTGELFF. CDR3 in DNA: TGTGCCAGCAGCTTTGGGGTTTCAGGCACCGGGGAGCTGTTTTTT.

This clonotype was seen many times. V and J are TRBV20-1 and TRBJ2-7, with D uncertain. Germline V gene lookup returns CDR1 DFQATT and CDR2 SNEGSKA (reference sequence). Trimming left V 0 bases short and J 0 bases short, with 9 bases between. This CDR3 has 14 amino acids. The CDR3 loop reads CSARDLVNSYEQYF. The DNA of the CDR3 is TGCAGTGCTAGAGATCTCGTCAACTCCTACGAGCAGTACTTC.

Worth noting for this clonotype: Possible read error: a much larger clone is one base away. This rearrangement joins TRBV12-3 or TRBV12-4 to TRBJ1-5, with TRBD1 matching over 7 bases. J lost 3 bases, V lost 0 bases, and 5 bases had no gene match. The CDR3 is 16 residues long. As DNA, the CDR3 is TGTGCCAGCAGTTTAGCGCCCGGGACAGCCAATCAGCCCCAGCATTTT. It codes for CASSLAPGTANQPQHF.

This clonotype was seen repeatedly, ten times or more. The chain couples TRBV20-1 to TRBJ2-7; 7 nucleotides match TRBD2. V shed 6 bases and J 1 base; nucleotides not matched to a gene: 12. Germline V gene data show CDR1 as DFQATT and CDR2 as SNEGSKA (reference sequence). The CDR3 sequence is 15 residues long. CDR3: CSAAAGGTISYEQYF. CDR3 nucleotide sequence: TGCAGTGCGGCAGCCGGGGGGACGATTTCCTACGAGCAGTACTTC.

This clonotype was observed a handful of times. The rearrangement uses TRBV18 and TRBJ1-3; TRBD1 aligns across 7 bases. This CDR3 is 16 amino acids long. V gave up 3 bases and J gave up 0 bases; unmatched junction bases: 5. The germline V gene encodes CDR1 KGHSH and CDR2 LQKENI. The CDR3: CASSPVRDSSGNTIYF. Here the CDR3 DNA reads TGTGCCAGCTCACCCGTCCGGGACAGCTCTGGAAACACCATATATTTT.

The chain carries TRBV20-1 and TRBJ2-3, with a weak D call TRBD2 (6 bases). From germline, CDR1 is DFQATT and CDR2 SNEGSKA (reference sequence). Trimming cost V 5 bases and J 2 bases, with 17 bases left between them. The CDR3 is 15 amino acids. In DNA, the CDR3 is TGCAGTGCTTCGCCCGGTGGACTACCCACAGATACGCAGTATTTT. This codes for CSASPGGLPTDTQYF.

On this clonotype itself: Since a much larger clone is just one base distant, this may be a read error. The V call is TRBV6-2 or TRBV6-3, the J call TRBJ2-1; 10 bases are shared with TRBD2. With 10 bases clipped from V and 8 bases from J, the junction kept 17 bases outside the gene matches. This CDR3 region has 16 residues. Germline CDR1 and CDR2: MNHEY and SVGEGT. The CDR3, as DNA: TGTGCCAACACACAAAGGTCTAGCGGGAGTTTCTATGAGCAGTTCTTC. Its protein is CANTQRSSGSFYEQFF.

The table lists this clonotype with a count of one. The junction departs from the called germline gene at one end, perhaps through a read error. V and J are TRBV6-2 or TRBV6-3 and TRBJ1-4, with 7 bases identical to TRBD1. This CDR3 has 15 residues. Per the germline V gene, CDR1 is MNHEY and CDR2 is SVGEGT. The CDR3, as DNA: TGTGCCAGCAGTTACGCGGGACAGACTAATGAAAGACTGTTTTTT. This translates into CASSYAGQTNERLFF.

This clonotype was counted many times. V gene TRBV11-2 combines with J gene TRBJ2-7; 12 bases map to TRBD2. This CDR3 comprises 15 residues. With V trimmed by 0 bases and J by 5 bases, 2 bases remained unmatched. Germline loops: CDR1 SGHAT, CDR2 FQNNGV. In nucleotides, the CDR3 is TGTGCCAGCAGCTTAGATGGACTAGCGGGAAACGAGCAGTACTTC. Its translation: CASSLDGLAGNEQYF.

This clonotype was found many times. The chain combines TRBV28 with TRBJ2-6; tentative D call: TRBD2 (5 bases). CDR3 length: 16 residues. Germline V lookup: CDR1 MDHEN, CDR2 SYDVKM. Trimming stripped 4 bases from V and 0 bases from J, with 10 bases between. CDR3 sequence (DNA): TGTGCCAGCAGTTCCGGACTTATCTCTGGGGCCAACGTCCTGACTTTC. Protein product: CASSSGLISGANVLTF. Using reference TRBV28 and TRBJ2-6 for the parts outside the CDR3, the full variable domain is DVKVTQSSRYLVKRTGEKVFLECVQDMDHENMFWYRQDPGLGLRLIYFSYDVKMKEKGDIPEGYSVSREKKERFSLILESASTNQTSMYLCASSSGLISGANVLTFGAGSRLTVL.

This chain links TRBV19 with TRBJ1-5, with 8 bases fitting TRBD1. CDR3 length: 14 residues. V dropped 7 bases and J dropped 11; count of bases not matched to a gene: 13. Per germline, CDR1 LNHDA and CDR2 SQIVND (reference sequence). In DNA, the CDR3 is TGTGCCAGTACCTCACGGACAGAGACAGGGGCCCAGCATTTT. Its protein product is CASTSRTETGAQHF.

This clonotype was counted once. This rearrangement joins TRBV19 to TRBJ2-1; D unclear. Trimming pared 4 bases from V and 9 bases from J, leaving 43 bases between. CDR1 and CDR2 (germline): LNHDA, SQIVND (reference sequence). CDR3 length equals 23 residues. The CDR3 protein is CASSTTDGPGLGSPRRENLEQFF. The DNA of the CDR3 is TGTGCCAGTAGTACAACGGACGGCCCCGGCTTGGGGTCTCCGCGCCGAGAAAACCTTGAGCAGTTCTTC.

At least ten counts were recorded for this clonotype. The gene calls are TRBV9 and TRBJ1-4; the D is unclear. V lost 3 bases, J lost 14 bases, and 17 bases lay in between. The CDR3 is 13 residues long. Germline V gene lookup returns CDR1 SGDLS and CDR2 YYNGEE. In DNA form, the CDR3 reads TGTGCCAGCAGCGATGGGGAAGTGGGTGAGCTGTTTTTT. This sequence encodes CASSDGEVGELFF.

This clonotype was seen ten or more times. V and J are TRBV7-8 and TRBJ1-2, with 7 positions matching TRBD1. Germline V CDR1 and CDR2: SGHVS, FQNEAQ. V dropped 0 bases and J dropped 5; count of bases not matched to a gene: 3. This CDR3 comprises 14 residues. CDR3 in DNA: TGTGCCAGCAGCTTAGCCACAGGGGAGTATGGCTACACCTTC. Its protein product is CASSLATGEYGYTF.

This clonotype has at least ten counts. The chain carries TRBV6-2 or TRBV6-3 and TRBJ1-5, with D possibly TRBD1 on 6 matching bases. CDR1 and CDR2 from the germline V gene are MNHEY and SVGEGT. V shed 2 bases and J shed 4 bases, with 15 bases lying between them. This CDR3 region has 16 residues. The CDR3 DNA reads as TGTGCCAGCAGTTACGGGGGCAGTAGGGTTAATCAGCCCCAGCATTTT. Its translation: CASSYGGSRVNQPQHF.

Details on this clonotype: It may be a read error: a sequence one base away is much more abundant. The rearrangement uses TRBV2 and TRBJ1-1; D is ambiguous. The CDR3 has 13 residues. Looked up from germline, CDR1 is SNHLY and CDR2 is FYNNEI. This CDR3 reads CASSFRRLTEVFF. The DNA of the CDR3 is TGTGCCAGCAGTTTCCGACGGCTCACTGAAGTTTTCTTT.

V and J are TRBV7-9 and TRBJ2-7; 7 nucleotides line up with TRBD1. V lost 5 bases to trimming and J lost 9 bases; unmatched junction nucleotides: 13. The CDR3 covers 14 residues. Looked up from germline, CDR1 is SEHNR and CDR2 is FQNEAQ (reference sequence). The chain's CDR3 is CASSPPGQWSAQYF. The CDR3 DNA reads TGTGCCAGCAGCCCCCCGGGACAGTGGTCCGCGCAGTACTTC.

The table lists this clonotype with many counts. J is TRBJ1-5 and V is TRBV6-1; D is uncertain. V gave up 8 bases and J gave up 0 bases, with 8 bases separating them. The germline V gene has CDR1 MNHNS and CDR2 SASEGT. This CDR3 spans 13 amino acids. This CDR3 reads CASVPRSNQPQHF. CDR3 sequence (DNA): TGTGCCAGCGTCCCACGTAGCAATCAGCCCCAGCATTTT.

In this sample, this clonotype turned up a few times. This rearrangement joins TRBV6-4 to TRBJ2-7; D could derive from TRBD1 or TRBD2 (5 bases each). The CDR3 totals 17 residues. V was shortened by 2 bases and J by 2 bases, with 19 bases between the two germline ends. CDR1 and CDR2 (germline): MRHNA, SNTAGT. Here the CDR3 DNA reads TGTGCCAGCAGTGACATTGATAGGGACCAACCACCCTACGAGCAGTACTTC. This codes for CASSDIDRDQPPYEQYF.